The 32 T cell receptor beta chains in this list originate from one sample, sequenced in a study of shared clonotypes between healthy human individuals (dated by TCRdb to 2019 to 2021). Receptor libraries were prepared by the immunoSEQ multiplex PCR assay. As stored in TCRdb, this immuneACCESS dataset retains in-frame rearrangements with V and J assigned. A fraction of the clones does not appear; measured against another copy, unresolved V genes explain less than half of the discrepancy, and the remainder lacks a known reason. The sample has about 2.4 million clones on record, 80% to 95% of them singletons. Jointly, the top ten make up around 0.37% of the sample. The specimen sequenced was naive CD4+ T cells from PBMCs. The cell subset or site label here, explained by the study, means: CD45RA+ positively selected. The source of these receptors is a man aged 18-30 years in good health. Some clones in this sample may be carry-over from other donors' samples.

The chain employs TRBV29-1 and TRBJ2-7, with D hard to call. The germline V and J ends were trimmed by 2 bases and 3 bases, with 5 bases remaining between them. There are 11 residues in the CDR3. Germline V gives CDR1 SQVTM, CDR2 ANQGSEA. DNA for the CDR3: TGCAGCGTTGAAACTAACTACGAGCAGTACTTC. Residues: CSVETNYEQYF.

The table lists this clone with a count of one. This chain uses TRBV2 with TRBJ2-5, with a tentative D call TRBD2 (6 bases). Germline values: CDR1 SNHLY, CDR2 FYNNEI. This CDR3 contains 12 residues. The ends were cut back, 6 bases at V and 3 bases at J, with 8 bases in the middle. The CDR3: CASSREEETQYF. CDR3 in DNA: TGTGCCAGCAGCAGGGAGGAAGAGACCCAGTACTTC.

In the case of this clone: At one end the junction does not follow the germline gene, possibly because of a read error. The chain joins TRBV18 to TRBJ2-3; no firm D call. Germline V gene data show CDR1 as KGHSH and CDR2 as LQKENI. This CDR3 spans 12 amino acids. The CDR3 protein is CASSPLSHTQYF. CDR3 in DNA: TGTGCCAGCTCCCCACTTTCCCATACGCAGTATTTT.

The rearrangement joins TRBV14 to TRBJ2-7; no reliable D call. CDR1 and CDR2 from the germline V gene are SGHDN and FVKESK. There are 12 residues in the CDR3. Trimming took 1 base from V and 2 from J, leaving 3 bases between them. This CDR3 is CASSQAPYEQYF. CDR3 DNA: TGTGCCAGCAGCCAAGCACCCTACGAGCAGTACTTC. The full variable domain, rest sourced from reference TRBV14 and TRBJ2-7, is EAGVTQFPSHSVIEKGQTVTLRCDPISGHDNLYWYRRVMGKEIKFLLHFVKESKQDESGMPNNRFLAERTGGTYSTLKVQPAELEDSGVYFCASSQAPYEQYFGPGTRLTVT.

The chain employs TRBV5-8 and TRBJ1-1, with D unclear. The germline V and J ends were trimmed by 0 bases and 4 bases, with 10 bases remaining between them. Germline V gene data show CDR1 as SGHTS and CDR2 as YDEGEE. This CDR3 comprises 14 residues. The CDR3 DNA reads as TGTGCCAGCAGCTTGGCTCACCTGTCCACTGAAGCTTTCTTT. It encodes CASSLAHLSTEAFF.

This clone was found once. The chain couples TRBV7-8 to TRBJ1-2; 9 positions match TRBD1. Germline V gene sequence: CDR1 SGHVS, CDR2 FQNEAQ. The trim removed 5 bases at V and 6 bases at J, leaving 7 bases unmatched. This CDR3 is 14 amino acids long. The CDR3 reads CASSRDGTGHGYTF. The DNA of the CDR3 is TGTGCCAGCAGCCGCGATGGGACAGGGCATGGCTACACCTTC. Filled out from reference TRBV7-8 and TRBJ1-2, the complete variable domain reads GAGVSQSPRYKVAKRGQDVALRCDPISGHVSLFWYQQALGQGPEFLTYFQNEAQLDKSGLPSDRFFAERPEGSVSTLKIQRTQQEDSAVYLCASSRDGTGHGYTFGSGTRLTVV.

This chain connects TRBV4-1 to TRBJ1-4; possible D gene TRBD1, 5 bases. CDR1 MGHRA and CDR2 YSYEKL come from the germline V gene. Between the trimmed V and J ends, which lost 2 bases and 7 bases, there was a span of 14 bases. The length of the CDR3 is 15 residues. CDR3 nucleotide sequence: TGCGCCAGCAGCCAACCAGACGCGGGGGGTGAAAAACTGTTTTTT. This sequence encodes CASSQPDAGGEKLFF.

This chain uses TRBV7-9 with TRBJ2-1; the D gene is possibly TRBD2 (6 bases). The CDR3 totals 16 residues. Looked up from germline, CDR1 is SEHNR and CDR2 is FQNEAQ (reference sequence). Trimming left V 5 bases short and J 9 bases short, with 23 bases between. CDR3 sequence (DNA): TGTGCCAGCAGCCCAGTACTAGTGGGGGTGGGAGGTGAGCAGTTCTTC. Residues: CASSPVLVGVGGEQFF. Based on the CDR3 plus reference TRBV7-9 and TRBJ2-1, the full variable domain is DTGVSQNPRHKITKRGQNVTFRCDPISEHNRLYWYRQTLGQGPEFLTYFQNEAQLEKSRLLSDRFSAERPKGSFSTLEIQRTEQGDSAMYLCASSPVLVGVGGEQFFGPGTRLTVL.

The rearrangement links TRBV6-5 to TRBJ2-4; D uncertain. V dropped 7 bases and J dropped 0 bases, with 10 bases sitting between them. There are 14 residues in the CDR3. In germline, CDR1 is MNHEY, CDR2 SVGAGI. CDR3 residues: CASKLTLAKNIQYF. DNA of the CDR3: TGTGCCAGCAAGCTAACACTAGCCAAAAACATTCAGTACTTC.

CDR3: CASSLKSYFAGVKWDEQFF. The CDR3 DNA is TGTGCCAGCAGCTTAAAGTCTTATTTTGCGGGAGTCAAGTGGGATGAGCAGTTCTTC. The rearrangement links TRBV13 to TRBJ2-1; 7 nucleotides align to TRBD2. CDR3 size: 19 residues. Germline CDR1 is PRHDT and CDR2 is FYEKMQ (reference sequence). V dropped 2 bases and J dropped 8; count of bases not matched to a gene: 21.

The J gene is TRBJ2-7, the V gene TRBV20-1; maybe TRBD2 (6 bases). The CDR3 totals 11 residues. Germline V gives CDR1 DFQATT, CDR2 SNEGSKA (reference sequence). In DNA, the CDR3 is TGCACGGGGGAGATGTCCGGGGAGCAGTACTTC. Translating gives CTGEMSGEQYF.

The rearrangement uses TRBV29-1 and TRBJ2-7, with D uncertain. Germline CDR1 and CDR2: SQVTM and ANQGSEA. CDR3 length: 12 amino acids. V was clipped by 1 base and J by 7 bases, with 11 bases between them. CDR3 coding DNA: TGCAGCGTTGAAGTGCGCGCGGCGGAGCAGTACTTC. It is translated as CSVEVRAAEQYF.

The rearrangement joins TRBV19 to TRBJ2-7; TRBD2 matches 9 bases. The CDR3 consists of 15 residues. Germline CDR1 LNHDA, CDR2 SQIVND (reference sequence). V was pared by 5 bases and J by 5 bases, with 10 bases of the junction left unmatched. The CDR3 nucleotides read TGTGCCAGTAGTCCCGGGGACGCGGGAGGGCACGAGCAGTACTTC. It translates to CASSPGDAGGHEQYF.

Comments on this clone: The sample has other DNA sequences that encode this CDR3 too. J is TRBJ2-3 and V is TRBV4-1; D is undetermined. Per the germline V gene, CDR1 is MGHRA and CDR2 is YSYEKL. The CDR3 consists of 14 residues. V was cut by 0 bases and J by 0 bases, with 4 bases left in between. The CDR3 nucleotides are TGCGCCAGCAGCCAAGAGGCGAGCACAGATACGCAGTATTTT. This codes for CASSQEASTDTQYF.

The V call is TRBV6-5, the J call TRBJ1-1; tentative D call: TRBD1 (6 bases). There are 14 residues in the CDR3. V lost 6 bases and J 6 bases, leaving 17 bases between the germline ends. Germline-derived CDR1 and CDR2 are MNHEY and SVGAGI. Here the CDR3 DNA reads TGTGCCAGCAGGCCAGGGGTGAGGAGCGCTGAAGCTTTCTTT. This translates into CASRPGVRSAEAFF.

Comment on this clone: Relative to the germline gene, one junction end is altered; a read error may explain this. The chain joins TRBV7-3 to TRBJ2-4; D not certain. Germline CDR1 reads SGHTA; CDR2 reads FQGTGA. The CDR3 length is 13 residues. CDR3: CASSLTNSRTPDF. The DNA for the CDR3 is TGTGCCAGCAGCTTAACGAATAGTAGGACCCCCGACTTC.

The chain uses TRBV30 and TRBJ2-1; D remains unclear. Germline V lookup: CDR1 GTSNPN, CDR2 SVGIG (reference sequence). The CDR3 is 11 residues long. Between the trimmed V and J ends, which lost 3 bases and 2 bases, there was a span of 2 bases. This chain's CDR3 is CAWRTYNEQFF. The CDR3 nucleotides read TGTGCCTGGAGAACCTACAATGAGCAGTTCTTC.

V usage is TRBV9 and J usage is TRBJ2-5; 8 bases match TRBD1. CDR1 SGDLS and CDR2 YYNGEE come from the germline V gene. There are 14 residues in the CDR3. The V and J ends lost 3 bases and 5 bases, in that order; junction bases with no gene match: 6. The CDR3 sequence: CASSALTGGETQYF. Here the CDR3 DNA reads TGTGCCAGCAGCGCCCTCACAGGGGGGGAGACCCAGTACTTC.

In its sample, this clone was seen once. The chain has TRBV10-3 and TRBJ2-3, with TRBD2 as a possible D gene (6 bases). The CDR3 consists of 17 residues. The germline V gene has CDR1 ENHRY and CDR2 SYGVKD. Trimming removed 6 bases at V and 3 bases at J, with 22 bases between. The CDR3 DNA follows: TGTGCCATCAGGGGTTCGGGAGAAGTCGTAAGAACAGATACGCAGTATTTT. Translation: CAIRGSGEVVRTDTQYF.

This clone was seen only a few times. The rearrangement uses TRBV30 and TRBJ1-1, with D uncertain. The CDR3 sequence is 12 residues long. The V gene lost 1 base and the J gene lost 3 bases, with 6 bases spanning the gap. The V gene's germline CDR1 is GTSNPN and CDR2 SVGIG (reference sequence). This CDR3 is CAWSAAHTEAFF. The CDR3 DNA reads TGTGCCTGGAGTGCAGCACACACTGAAGCTTTCTTT.

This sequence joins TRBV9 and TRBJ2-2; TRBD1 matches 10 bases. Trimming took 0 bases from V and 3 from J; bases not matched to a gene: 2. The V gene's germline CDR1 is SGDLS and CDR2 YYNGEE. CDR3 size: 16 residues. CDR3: CASSVEGTGDTGELFF. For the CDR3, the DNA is TGTGCCAGCAGCGTAGAGGGGACAGGGGACACCGGGGAGCTGTTTTTT.

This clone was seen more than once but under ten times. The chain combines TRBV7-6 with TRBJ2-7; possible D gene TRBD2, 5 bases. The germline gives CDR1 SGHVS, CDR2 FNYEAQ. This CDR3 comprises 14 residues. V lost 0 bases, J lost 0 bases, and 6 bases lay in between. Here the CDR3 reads CASSLAGVSYEQYF. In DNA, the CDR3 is TGTGCCAGCAGCTTAGCCGGGGTCTCCTACGAGCAGTACTTC.

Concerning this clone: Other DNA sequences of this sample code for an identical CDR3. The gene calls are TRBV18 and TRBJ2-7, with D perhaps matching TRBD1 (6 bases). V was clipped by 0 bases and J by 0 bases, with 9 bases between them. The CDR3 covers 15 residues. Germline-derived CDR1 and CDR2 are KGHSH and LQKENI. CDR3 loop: CASSPPGASSYEQYF. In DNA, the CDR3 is TGTGCCAGCTCACCACCGGGGGCGAGCTCCTACGAGCAGTACTTC.

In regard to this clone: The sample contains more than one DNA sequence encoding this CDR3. CDR3 protein: CASSLGPVYGYTF. DNA of the CDR3: TGTGCCAGCAGTTTAGGTCCGGTGTATGGCTACACCTTC. The chain recombines TRBV28 with TRBJ1-2; D is ambiguous. The CDR3 totals 13 residues. The V and J ends lost 2 bases and 5 bases respectively, with 9 bases between them. CDR1 and CDR2 from the germline V gene are MDHEN and SYDVKM.

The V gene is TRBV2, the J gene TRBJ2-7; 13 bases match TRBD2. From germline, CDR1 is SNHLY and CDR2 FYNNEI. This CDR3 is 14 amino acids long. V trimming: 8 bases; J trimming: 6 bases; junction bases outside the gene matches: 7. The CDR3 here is CASARTSGSGEQYF. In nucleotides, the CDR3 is TGTGCCAGCGCACGGACTAGCGGGAGTGGCGAGCAGTACTTC.

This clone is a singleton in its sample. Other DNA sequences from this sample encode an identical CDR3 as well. The CDR3 region has the DNA TGTGCCTGGAGTGCGACTCGACAGGGAAACACCGGGGAGCTGTTTTTT. This sequence encodes CAWSATRQGNTGELFF. The chain couples TRBV30 to TRBJ2-2; 7 bases match TRBD1. The CDR3 spans 16 residues. The germline gives CDR1 GTSNPN, CDR2 SVGIG (reference sequence). J gave up 2 bases and V 1 base, and 7 bases lay outside the gene matches.

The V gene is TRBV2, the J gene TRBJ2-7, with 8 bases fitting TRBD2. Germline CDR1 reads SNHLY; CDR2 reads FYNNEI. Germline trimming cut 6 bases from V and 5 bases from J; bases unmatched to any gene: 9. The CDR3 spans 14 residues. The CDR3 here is CASRDGLASHEQYF. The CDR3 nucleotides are TGTGCCAGCAGAGATGGACTAGCTTCCCACGAGCAGTACTTC. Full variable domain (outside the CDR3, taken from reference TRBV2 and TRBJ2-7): EPEVTQTPSHQVTQMGQEVILRCVPISNHLYFYWYRQILGQKVEFLVSFYNNEISEKSEIFDDQFSVERPDGSNFTLKIRSTKLEDSAMYFCASRDGLASHEQYFGPGTRLTVT.

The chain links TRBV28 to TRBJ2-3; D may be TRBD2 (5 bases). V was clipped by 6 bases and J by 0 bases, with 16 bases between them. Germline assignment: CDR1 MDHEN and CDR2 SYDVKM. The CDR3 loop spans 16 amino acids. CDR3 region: CASSSPASSSTDTQYF. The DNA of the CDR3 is TGTGCCAGCAGCTCCCCCGCTAGCTCTAGCACAGATACGCAGTATTTT.

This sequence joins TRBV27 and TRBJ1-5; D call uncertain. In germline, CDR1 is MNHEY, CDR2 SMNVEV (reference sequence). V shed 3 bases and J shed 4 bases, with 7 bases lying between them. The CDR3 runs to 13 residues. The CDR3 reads CASSLRENQPQHF. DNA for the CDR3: TGTGCCAGCAGTTTGCGGGAGAATCAGCCCCAGCATTTT.

For the CDR3, the DNA is TGTGCCAGCAGGGGGGGTAGACTTCTGGCTTTCTTT. Its protein product is CASRGGRLLAFF. This chain links TRBV28 with TRBJ1-1; D might be TRBD1 (5 bases). The CDR3 is 12 amino acids. In germline, CDR1 is MDHEN, CDR2 SYDVKM. V was clipped by 6 bases and J by 11 bases, with 16 bases between them.

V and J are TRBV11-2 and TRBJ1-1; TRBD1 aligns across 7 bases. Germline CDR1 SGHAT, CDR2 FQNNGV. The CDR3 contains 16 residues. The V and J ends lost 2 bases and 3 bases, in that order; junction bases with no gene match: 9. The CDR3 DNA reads TGTGCCAGCAGCTTATCCAGGGGGACGCAATACACTGAAGCTTTCTTT. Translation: CASSLSRGTQYTEAFF.

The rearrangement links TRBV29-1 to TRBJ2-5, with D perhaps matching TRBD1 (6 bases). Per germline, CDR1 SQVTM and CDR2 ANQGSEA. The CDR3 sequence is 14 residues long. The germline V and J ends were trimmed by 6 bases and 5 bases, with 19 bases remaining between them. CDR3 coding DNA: TGCAGCGTGGGCCCGAGACAGGACGAGGAGACCCAGTACTTC. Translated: CSVGPRQDEETQYF.